This T cell receptor (beta chain) was identified in a study of PD-L1 blockade in urothelial cancer. Whole-study context: From 0 to 3 prior chemotherapy regimens had been given to the patients. T cell content in blood samples showed a median of 141,255.

Method: immunoSEQ multiplex PCR; TCRdb's copy keeps in-frame clones and lacks some. This table holds roughly 45,000 clones, around 81% found once. Time point given: pretreatment peripheral blood. Patient disease was locally advanced or metastatic urothelial carcinoma. Pretreatment sampling and on-treatment sampling together yielded between 1 and 8 samples for each patient. Sequencing used PBMCs, obtained around atezolizumab (anti-PD-L1) treatment. The receptor comes from a man aged 60-69 years with urothelial cancer.

In DNA, the CDR3 is TGTGCCAGCAGCCCGGGGACAGGTAGAAATCAGCCCCAGCATTTT. Translating it yields CASSPGTGRNQPQHF. This chain uses TRBV27 with TRBJ1-5, with 8 bases that match TRBD1. The J segment lost 4 bases and the V segment lost 6 bases, leaving 8 bases of the junction unmatched. There are 15 residues in the CDR3. Germline CDR1 MNHEY, CDR2 SMNVEV (reference sequence).